This T cell receptor (beta chain) comes out of a study of shared clonotypes between healthy human individuals (TCRdb year 2020). Context from the whole study: The cohort included three men and a couple of women between 18 and 49 years of age. To increase sequencing depth and limit assay-specific biases, different laboratories used diverse techniques to prepare libraries and sequence TCR repertoires. Per donor, leukapheresis produced somewhere between about 0.94 and 9 billion PBMCs. For each donor, three plates each were used for CD4 naive and CD4 memory, two plates were used for CD8 naive, and one plate was used for CD8 memory. To estimate repertoire size and how much clonotypes are shared between individuals, the study performed deep sequencing of blood TCR repertoires from five healthy adults. The investigation overall reported the following: Naive subsets generally had larger estimated clonotype richness than memory subsets did. Compared with non-shared clonotypes, clonotypes shared by all four sorted-subset donors had higher generation probabilities. Pairwise subsampling indicated that sequencing depth was expected to affect the degree of clonotype sharing among donors. When a handful of donors were compared, the shared fraction of clonotypes was about 5.2% for naive CD4, approximately 3.3% for naive CD8, about 2.5% for memory CD4, and less than 0.5% for memory CD8. The small number of donors limited the genetic and exposure-history diversity represented. Sampling was restricted to blood, and TCR repertoires in tissues likely differ from the TCR repertoires found in blood. Incomplete sequencing was indicated by rarefaction of sorted-subset datasets, despite the large sequencing depth.

Germline trimming amounts to 3 bases on V and 4 bases on J, with 9 as the count of junction bases outside the gene matches. The CDR3 goes from the cysteine to the phenylalanine over 15 residues. Of the read, only the CDR3 DNA is kept; its 45 bases are in frame from base 1. Per the germline V gene (reference sequence), GTSNPN is the CDR1 and SVGIG is the CDR2. Turning to this clone: What antigen it recognizes has not been identified. Base qualities are not at hand, and no much larger clone is one base apart.

Healthy HIV-negative adults with no recently reported acute infections or vaccinations were included as donors. Every donor was a Caucasian adult living in Nashville, Tennessee, USA. Magnetic negative selection was used to enrich CD4+ T cells, after which naive cells were positively selected on CD45RA and the negative fraction became the memory subset. After blood collection by leukapheresis, PBMCs were isolated using Ficoll-Histopaque density gradient centrifugation and then cryopreserved in the vapor phase of liquid nitrogen. Analytical flow cytometry was used to check the purity and quantity of each magnetically sorted T cell population. Genomic DNA was isolated from every sorted fraction and measured by UV absorbance on a Nanodrop 2000c. Using the deep immunoSEQ assay, multiplex PCR amplified TCR CDR3 regions from genomic DNA. Extracted genomic DNA from each cell subset was distributed evenly across all wells of several immunoSEQ 96-well plates, and each plate was treated as a replicate. For sorted subsets, each replicate PCR was loaded with roughly 200 ng genomic DNA, equivalent to 32,000 or so T cell genomes. Purified libraries were quantified with a Qubit 3.0 fluorometer, sized on a Bioanalyzer 2100, and re-quantified with the KAPA Library Quantification kit. Every immunoSEQ 96-well plate was sequenced on a separate single-read 150-cycle Illumina NextSeq 550 flow cell. As for the authors' bioinformatics: Because only junctional sequences without quality scores were contained in the immunoSEQ output, filtering matching that applied to full-length reads could not be performed. To assign V/J genes and CDR3, sequences were annotated using PyIR, a Python wrapper for IgBLAST v1.9, with IMGT germline references. Reads with weak V/J assignments (E-value above 1e-6), missing CDR3, stop codons, out-of-frame junctions, or ambiguous translated residues were removed. V3J clonotypes were defined by identical inferred V gene, J gene, and CDR3 amino acid sequence. Percentage overlap between repertoires was computed as shared unique clonotypes divided by the size of the smaller repertoire. Richness of each repertoire was evaluated using RTK rarefaction, the Chao1 estimator, and Recon v2.1 estimates of unobserved clonotypes. OLGA was used to compute generation probabilities for all TCRbeta clonotypes that the gDNA method yielded from a few donors. What TCRdb holds here is the immuneACCESS table cut down to in-frame rearrangements. Part of the clones is not present; checked against another copy, under half of the missing clones reflect an unresolved V gene, and the others are unexplained. D and trimming come from the DNA, and the V and J calls and clone size come from that table. The sample data list approximately 2.4 million clones, and around 95% of these were observed just once. The top ten constitute more than 0.1% of the sample.

Sequencing used naive CD4+ T cells sorted from blood. The label giving this sample's cell subset or site can be read as: CD45RA+ positively selected. This sequence uses TRBV30 and TRBJ1-5, and TRBD1 aligns with 7 junction nucleotides. The source is a man between 18 and 35 years old in good health. The CDR3 region has the sequence CAWSFGGRGNQPQHF. The DNA reads TGTGCCTGGAGCTTCGGGGGCAGGGGGAATCAGCCCCAGCATTTT. Joined to the reference TRBV30 and TRBJ1-5 proteins, this CDR3 gives the full variable domain: SQTIHQWPATLVQPVGSPLSLECTVEGTSNPNLYWYRQAAGRGLQLLFYSVGIGQISSEVPQNLSASRPQDRQFILSSKKLLLSDSGFYLCAWSFGGRGNQPQHFGDGTRLSIL.